Listed below are T cell receptor beta chains from one sample, sequenced in a study of T cell responses to AZD1222 COVID-19 vaccine. Produced via immunoSEQ multiplex PCR; TCRdb's table is partial and in-frame only. The sample has about 160,000 clones, about 91% seen once. Sequenced material: peripheral blood, taken 28 days after the second AZD1222 dose. The receptors originated from an adult who received the AZD1222 COVID-19 vaccine. Each CDR3 is given with its conserved first and last residue. D genes are given only for firm matches. The size field is filled for only some rows; it gives once, few, many or a size class.

D: -; J: TRBJ2-1; size: -; V: TRBV13; CDR3: CASNSPPPATPNEQFF; DNA: TGTGCCAGCAACTCCCCACCTCCCGCAACCCCAAATGAGCAGTTCTTC
D: -; J: TRBJ1-2; size: -; V: TRBV3-1/TRBV3-2; CDR3: CASSQLSGGGYTF; DNA: TGTGCCAGCAGCCAATTATCCGGGGGCGGCTACACCTTC
D: -; J: TRBJ1-2; size: -; V: TRBV18; CDR3: CASSPLVENHGYTF; DNA: TGTGCCAGCTCACCACTCGTAGAAAATCACGGCTACACCTTC
D: TRBD1; J: TRBJ2-5; size: -; V: TRBV12-3/TRBV12-4; CDR3: CASSRGRLETQYF; DNA: TGTGCCAGCAGCAGGGGGCGACTAGAGACCCAGTACTTC
D: -; J: TRBJ2-3; size: -; V: TRBV7-9; CDR3: CASSPPGARDTQYF; DNA: TGTGCCAGCAGTCCCCCCGGGGCGAGGGATACGCAGTATTTT
D: TRBD1; J: TRBJ1-1; size: -; V: TRBV5-3; CDR3: CARSLDNRGNTEAFF; DNA: TGTGCCAGAAGCCTCGACAACAGGGGGAACACTGAAGCTTTCTTT
D: -; J: TRBJ1-6; size: -; V: TRBV7-9; CDR3: CASSTSGGSPPLHF; DNA: TGTGCCAGCAGCACCTCCGGGGGGTCTCCACCCCTCCACTTT
D: TRBD1; J: TRBJ1-2; size: -; V: TRBV18; CDR3: CASSPPTGRDYGYTF; DNA: TGTGCCAGCTCACCACCGACAGGGAGAGACTATGGCTACACCTTC
D: -; J: TRBJ1-1; size: -; V: TRBV5-1; CDR3: CASSPDYMNTEAFF; DNA: TGCGCCAGCAGCCCGGATTACATGAACACTGAAGCTTTCTTT
D: -; J: TRBJ1-6; size: -; V: TRBV11-3; CDR3: CASTRTPLHF; DNA: TGTGCCAGCACAAGGACTCCCCTCCACTTT
D: -; J: TRBJ1-6; size: -; V: TRBV6-5; CDR3: CASSSLTGPPNSPLHF; DNA: TGTGCCAGCAGTTCTCTGACGGGTCCCCCGAATTCACCCCTCCACTTT
D: -; J: TRBJ1-1; size: once; V: TRBV7-2; CDR3: CASSKGQNTEAFF; DNA: TGTGCCAGCAGCAAGGGACAGAACACTGAAGCTTTCTTT
D: -; J: TRBJ2-1; size: -; V: TRBV4-1; CDR3: CASSPFSPRSYNEQFF; DNA: TGCGCCAGCAGCCCTTTTTCGCCCCGCTCCTACAATGAGCAGTTCTTC
D: -; J: TRBJ2-3; size: -; V: TRBV6-5; CDR3: CASRGRKDTQYF; DNA: TGTGCCAGCAGGGGTCGGAAGGATACGCAGTATTTT
D: TRBD1; J: TRBJ2-2; size: -; V: TRBV18; CDR3: CASSMGQGTTGELFF; DNA: TGTGCCAGCTCCATGGGACAGGGTACCACCGGGGAGCTGTTTTTT
D: TRBD2; J: TRBJ2-7; size: -; V: TRBV3-1/TRBV3-2; CDR3: CASSQGNLAGTYEQYF; DNA: TGTGCCAGCAGCCAAGGTAATCTAGCGGGGACCTACGAGCAGTACTTC
D: TRBD1; J: TRBJ1-2; size: once; V: TRBV7-6; CDR3: CASSPETGRTNYGYTF; DNA: TGTGCCAGCAGCCCAGAGACAGGGCGAACTAACTATGGCTACACCTTC
D: TRBD2; J: TRBJ2-5; size: -; V: TRBV10-3; CDR3: CAISSPGGLAGHTQETQYF; DNA: TGTGCCATCAGTTCCCCCGGGGGACTAGCGGGACACACCCAAGAGACCCAGTACTTC
D: TRBD2; J: TRBJ2-2; size: -; V: TRBV10-3; CDR3: CATAPGGSGVTRELFF; DNA: TGTGCCACCGCACCCGGGGGTAGCGGGGTGACCCGGGAGCTGTTTTTT
D: -; J: TRBJ1-5; size: -; V: TRBV30; CDR3: CAWGVQWGNQPQHF; DNA: TGTGCCTGGGGCGTTCAGTGGGGCAATCAGCCCCAGCATTTT
D: -; J: TRBJ1-1; size: -; V: TRBV4-1; CDR3: CASSQDPRVSPRDTEAFF; DNA: TGCGCCAGCAGCCAAGATCCCCGCGTCAGCCCTAGGGACACTGAAGCTTTCTTT
D: TRBD2; J: TRBJ2-3; size: -; V: TRBV15; CDR3: CATSRDGVGGESGADTQYF; DNA: TGTGCCACCAGCAGAGATGGAGTGGGGGGGGAGTCGGGCGCAGATACGCAGTATTTT
D: -; J: TRBJ1-5; size: -; V: TRBV24-1; CDR3: CATSDSLDGDQPQHF; DNA: TGTGCCACCAGTGATTCGCTGGACGGGGATCAGCCCCAGCATTTT
D: -; J: TRBJ1-1; size: -; V: TRBV18; CDR3: CASSPDSTEAFF; DNA: TGTGCCAGCTCGCCGGACAGCACTGAAGCTTTCTTT
D: TRBD2; J: TRBJ2-5; size: once; V: TRBV7-9; CDR3: CASSFSGAQETQYF; DNA: TGTGCCAGCAGCTTTAGCGGGGCCCAAGAGACCCAGTACTTC
D: -; J: TRBJ1-1; size: -; V: TRBV10-3; CDR3: CAIRRTPNTEAFF; DNA: TGTGCCATCAGAAGGACACCGAACACTGAAGCTTTCTTT